The rows below give T cell receptor beta chains drawn from one sample of a study of response to subunit inactivated influenza vaccine. TCRdb analysed the RT-PCR reads with MiXCR anew, one entry per CDR3 protein. The data contain approximately 530,000 distinct CDR3 sequences, around 7.7% of them singletons. The sample was PBMCs from blood, taken around 25 months after vaccination. The receptors were sampled from a man in his fifties or sixties who received an inactivated influenza vaccine. Each CDR3 is given with its conserved first and last residue. Each record gives: D gene, V gene, J gene, clone size, CDR3 DNA, CDR3 protein. The D gene is left open where the match is weak. Expanded clones are given a class, and other clones once, few, many or no size at all.

D: .
V: TRBV10-3
J: TRBJ2-7
size: many
DNA: TGTGCCATCAGTGGACAGGTGAGCTACGAGCAGTACTTC
CDR3: CAISGQVSYEQYF

D: .
V: TRBV12-3/TRBV12-4
J: TRBJ2-5
size: .
DNA: TGTGCCAGCGGGCCCGCGGGGGCGTGGGGAGAGACCCAGTACTTC
CDR3: CASGPAGAWGETQYF

D: .
V: TRBV5-6
J: TRBJ2-7
size: few
DNA: TGTGCCAGCAGCCTCTCCGAGGGCGCGTACAACGAGCAGTACTTC
CDR3: CASSLSEGAYNEQYF

D: TRBD2
V: TRBV12-3/TRBV12-4
J: TRBJ2-1
size: many
DNA: TGTGCCAGCAGTTTCGCGGGGGGGCCGGATGAGCAGTTCTTC
CDR3: CASSFAGGPDEQFF

D: TRBD1
V: TRBV18
J: TRBJ2-7
size: many
DNA: TGTGCCAGCTCACCACCGCCGGCAACAGGGGCCTCCTACGAGCAGTACTTC
CDR3: CASSPPPATGASYEQYF

D: TRBD2
V: TRBV4-2
J: TRBJ2-3
size: few
DNA: TGTGCCAGCAGCCAAGGCGTCGGGAGGGTCACAGATACGCAGTATTTT
CDR3: CASSQGVGRVTDTQYF

D: .
V: TRBV4-2
J: TRBJ1-2
size: .
DNA: TGTGCCAGCAGCCAAGATAGTACAGGGCCCTATGGCTACACCTTC
CDR3: CASSQDSTGPYGYTF

D: .
V: TRBV30
J: TRBJ2-1
size: few
DNA: TGTGCCTGGAGTGTTATGACCGTGGACAATGAGCAGTTCTTC
CDR3: CAWSVMTVDNEQFF

D: TRBD2
V: TRBV11-1
J: TRBJ2-1
size: .
DNA: TGTGCCAGGAGCCCTAGCGGGTACTCCTACAAGGAGCAGTTCTTC
CDR3: CARSPSGYSYKEQFF

D: TRBD2
V: TRBV20-1
J: TRBJ2-5
size: many
DNA: TGCAGTGCTACCCGTTGGGGGACTAACAACCAAGAGACCCAGTACTTC
CDR3: CSATRWGTNNQETQYF

D: .
V: TRBV7-9
J: TRBJ2-1
size: many
DNA: TGTGCCAGCAGCTCTAAGGCCCTCGAGGGCGATGAGCAGTTCTTC
CDR3: CASSSKALEGDEQFF

D: TRBD2
V: TRBV9
J: TRBJ2-2
size: few
DNA: TGTGCCAGCAGCGTAGCGGGAGGGGCGAACACCGGGGAGCTGTTTTTT
CDR3: CASSVAGGANTGELFF

D: .
V: TRBV10-2
J: TRBJ1-6
size: .
DNA: TGCGCCAGCAGTGGGGGCAGTGTCTATAATTCACCCCTCCACTTT
CDR3: CASSGGSVYNSPLHF

D: .
V: TRBV7-2
J: TRBJ2-7
size: few
DNA: TGTGCCAGCAGCGGAAGACAGACCGCTCTGGACGAGCGGTACTTC
CDR3: CASSGRQTALDERYF

D: .
V: TRBV4-1
J: TRBJ1-6
size: many
DNA: TGCGCCAGCAGCCAGGGAATAAATTCACCCCTCCACTTT
CDR3: CASSQGINSPLHF

D: TRBD2
V: TRBV7-3
J: TRBJ2-7
size: many
DNA: TGTGCCAGCCCACGACTAGCCTCTTTCTCCTACGAGCAGTACTTC
CDR3: CASPRLASFSYEQYF

D: TRBD2
V: TRBV6-2/TRBV6-3
J: TRBJ2-1
size: few
DNA: TGTGCCAGCATCCCCCTCGGGCTAGCGGGAGGGGAAAGCTCCTACAATGAGCAGTTCTTC
CDR3: CASIPLGLAGGESSYNEQFF

D: TRBD1
V: TRBV10-3
J: TRBJ2-3
size: .
DNA: TGTGCCATCAGTGGGGGACAGGGGGCGCGTGATACGCAGTATTTT
CDR3: CAISGGQGARDTQYF

D: TRBD1
V: TRBV11-2
J: TRBJ1-6
size: .
DNA: TGTGCCAGCAGCTTATTTGCAGGGGGCTATAATTCACCCCTCCACTTT
CDR3: CASSLFAGGYNSPLHF

D: .
V: TRBV12-3/TRBV12-4
J: TRBJ1-3
size: .
DNA: TGTGCCAGCAGTCGGGACGACACCATATATTTT
CDR3: CASSRDDTIYF

D: TRBD2
V: TRBV5-1
J: TRBJ2-3
size: .
DNA: TGCGCCAGCACCGGGACTAGCTCAAGCACAGATACGCAGTATTTT
CDR3: CASTGTSSSTDTQYF

D: .
V: TRBV20-1
J: TRBJ1-4
size: .
DNA: TGCAGTGTCAGGGGACGGGTGGAAAAACTGTTTTTT
CDR3: CSVRGRVEKLFF

D: .
V: TRBV29-1
J: TRBJ1-2
size: many
DNA: TGCAGCGTTGAAGATATGTTGACGCCCCAAGGGGCGTATGGCTACACCTTC
CDR3: CSVEDMLTPQGAYGYTF

D: TRBD2
V: TRBV9
J: TRBJ2-3
size: many
DNA: TGTGCCAGCAGCGTAGAAAGCGGGAATACGCAGTATTTT
CDR3: CASSVESGNTQYF

D: TRBD2
V: TRBV7-2
J: TRBJ2-1
size: many
DNA: TGTGCCAGCAGCCTATGGACTAGCGGGACCTACAATGAGCAGTTCTTC
CDR3: CASSLWTSGTYNEQFF

D: .
V: TRBV20-1
J: TRBJ2-7
size: .
DNA: TGCAGTGCTTCCCAGGTGGACCTAAGCTACGAGCAGTACTTC
CDR3: CSASQVDLSYEQYF

D: TRBD2
V: TRBV24-1
J: TRBJ2-3
size: few
DNA: TGTGCCACCAGTGACCGGACTAGCGGGTGGAGGGATACGCAGTATTTT
CDR3: CATSDRTSGWRDTQYF

D: TRBD2
V: TRBV7-9
J: TRBJ2-5
size: .
DNA: TGTGCCAGCAGCCTGCAGACTAGCCCTGTGGGGACCCAGTACTTC
CDR3: CASSLQTSPVGTQYF

D: .
V: TRBV18
J: TRBJ2-1
size: .
DNA: TGTGCCAGCTCACCACCGGCGGCTTACAATGAGCAGTTCTTC
CDR3: CASSPPAAYNEQFF

D: .
V: TRBV5-1
J: TRBJ1-4
size: few
DNA: TGCGCCAGCAGCTTGAGGACCCGGGTTACAACTAATGAAAAACTGTTTTTT
CDR3: CASSLRTRVTTNEKLFF

D: TRBD2
V: TRBV20-1
J: TRBJ2-2
size: few
DNA: TGCAGTGCTAGAGAGGTTAAGGGACTAGCGGTCACCGGGGAGCTGTTTTTT
CDR3: CSAREVKGLAVTGELFF

D: TRBD1
V: TRBV5-1
J: TRBJ1-2
size: many
DNA: TGCGCCAGCACGCGGGACAGGGCCCACTATGGCTACACCTTC
CDR3: CASTRDRAHYGYTF

D: TRBD1
V: TRBV29-1
J: TRBJ2-1
size: many
DNA: TGCAGCGGCGGACAGGGGTTGTACAATGAGCAGTTCTTC
CDR3: CSGGQGLYNEQFF

D: .
V: TRBV28
J: TRBJ1-6
size: .
DNA: TGTGCCAGCAGTTTATACGGGTTGCGCCACTTT
CDR3: CASSLYGLRHF

D: .
V: TRBV9
J: TRBJ2-5
size: .
DNA: TGTGCCAGCAGCGTGGGGTCGACGGTGGAGACCCAGTACTTC
CDR3: CASSVGSTVETQYF

D: .
V: TRBV7-2
J: TRBJ1-6
size: many
DNA: TGTGCCAGCAGCTTAGTTGGGCTACTTAATTCACCCCTCCACTTT
CDR3: CASSLVGLLNSPLHF

D: TRBD1
V: TRBV6-2/TRBV6-3
J: TRBJ2-7
size: few
DNA: TGTGCCAGCAGTCACGGGACAGGGAACCCCTACGAGCAGTACTTC
CDR3: CASSHGTGNPYEQYF

D: .
V: TRBV10-3
J: TRBJ1-4
size: .
DNA: TGTGCCATCAGTGAGTCTCAGTTTTCTGAAAAACTGTTTTTT
CDR3: CAISESQFSEKLFF

D: TRBD1
V: TRBV28
J: TRBJ1-3
size: few
DNA: TGTGCCAGCAAAACCCTCCGGGACAGATCTGGAAACACCATATATTTT
CDR3: CASKTLRDRSGNTIYF

D: TRBD2
V: TRBV20-1
J: TRBJ2-3
size: many
DNA: TGCAGTGCTACTGTAGCGGGGGGCCGCACAGATACGCAGTATTTT
CDR3: CSATVAGGRTDTQYF

D: .
V: TRBV11-2
J: TRBJ2-4
size: many
DNA: TGTGCCAGCAGCCCAGACAGGTTTCTAGCCAAAAACATTCAGTACTTC
CDR3: CASSPDRFLAKNIQYF

D: TRBD1
V: TRBV20-1
J: TRBJ2-7
size: .
DNA: TGCAGTGCTCCAGCTGACAGGGCCCTCGAGCAGTACTTC
CDR3: CSAPADRALEQYF

D: TRBD1
V: TRBV7-9
J: TRBJ2-2
size: .
DNA: TGTGCCAGCAGCTTCCGACAGGGAAAAGCCGGGGAGCTGTTTTTT
CDR3: CASSFRQGKAGELFF

D: .
V: TRBV5-1
J: TRBJ1-3
size: many
DNA: TGCGCCAGCAGCTTGGATTGGAGAAACACCATATATTTT
CDR3: CASSLDWRNTIYF

D: .
V: TRBV12-3/TRBV12-4
J: TRBJ2-1
size: many
DNA: TGTGCCAGCAGTCGACAGGAGAGTTACAATGAGCAGTTCTTC
CDR3: CASSRQESYNEQFF

D: TRBD2
V: TRBV7-6
J: TRBJ2-2
size: .
DNA: TGTGCCAGCAGCTTAGACGGGACTAGCCCCGGGGAGCTGTTTTTT
CDR3: CASSLDGTSPGELFF

D: TRBD2
V: TRBV29-1
J: TRBJ2-1
size: .
DNA: TGCAGCGCGGGGGGAAGCGGGAGGGCCGCTGAGCAGTTCTTC
CDR3: CSAGGSGRAAEQFF

D: TRBD1
V: TRBV18
J: TRBJ2-1
size: many
DNA: TGTGCCAGCTCACCACTTTCCGGGACAGGGGGGAATGAGCAGTTCTTC
CDR3: CASSPLSGTGGNEQFF

D: TRBD2
V: TRBV2
J: TRBJ2-1
size: .
DNA: TGTGCCAGCAGTGACAGCGGGAGTATCAATGAGCAGTTCTTC
CDR3: CASSDSGSINEQFF

D: TRBD2
V: TRBV27
J: TRBJ2-1
size: .
DNA: TGTGCCAGCAGTTTTCTAGCGGGAGGGCCGTTCAATGAGCAGTTCTTC
CDR3: CASSFLAGGPFNEQFF